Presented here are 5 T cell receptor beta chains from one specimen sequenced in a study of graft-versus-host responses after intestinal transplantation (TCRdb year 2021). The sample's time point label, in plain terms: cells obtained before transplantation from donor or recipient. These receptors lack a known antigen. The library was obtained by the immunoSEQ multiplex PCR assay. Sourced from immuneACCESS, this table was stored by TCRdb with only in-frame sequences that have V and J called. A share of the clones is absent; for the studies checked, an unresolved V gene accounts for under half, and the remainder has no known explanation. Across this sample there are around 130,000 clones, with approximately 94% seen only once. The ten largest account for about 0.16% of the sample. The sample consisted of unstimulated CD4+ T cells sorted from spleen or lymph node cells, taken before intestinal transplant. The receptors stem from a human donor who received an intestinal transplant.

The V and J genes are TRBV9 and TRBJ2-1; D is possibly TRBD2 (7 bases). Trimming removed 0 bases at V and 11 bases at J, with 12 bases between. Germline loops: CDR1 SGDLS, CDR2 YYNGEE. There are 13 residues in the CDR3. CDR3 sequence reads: CASSVGTRGKQFF. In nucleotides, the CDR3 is TGTGCCAGCAGCGTAGGGACTAGGGGGAAGCAGTTCTTC.

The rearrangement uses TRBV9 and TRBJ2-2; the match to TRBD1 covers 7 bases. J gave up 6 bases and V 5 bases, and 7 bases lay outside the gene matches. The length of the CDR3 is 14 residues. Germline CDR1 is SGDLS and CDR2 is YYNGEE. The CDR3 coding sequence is TGTGCCAGCAGGACAGGGAGTGCGTCCGGGGAGCTGTTTTTT. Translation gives CASRTGSASGELFF.

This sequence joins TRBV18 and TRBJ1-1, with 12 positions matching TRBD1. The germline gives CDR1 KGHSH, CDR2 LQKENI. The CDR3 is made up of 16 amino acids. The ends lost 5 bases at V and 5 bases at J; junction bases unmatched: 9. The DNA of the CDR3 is TGTGCCAGCTCATCCGGGACAGGGGGCGCGCGGACTGAAGCTTTCTTT. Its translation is CASSSGTGGARTEAFF.

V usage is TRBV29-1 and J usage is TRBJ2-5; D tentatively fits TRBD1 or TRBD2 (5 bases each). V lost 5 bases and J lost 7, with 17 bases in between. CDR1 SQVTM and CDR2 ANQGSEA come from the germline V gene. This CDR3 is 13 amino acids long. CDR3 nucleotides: TGCAGCGTTCTGGAGCGTTTTGGGGGGACCCAGTACTTC. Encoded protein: CSVLERFGGTQYF.

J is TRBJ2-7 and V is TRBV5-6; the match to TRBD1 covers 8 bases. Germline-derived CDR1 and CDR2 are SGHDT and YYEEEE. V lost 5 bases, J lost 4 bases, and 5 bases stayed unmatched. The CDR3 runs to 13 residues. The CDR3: CASSRDRRYEQYF. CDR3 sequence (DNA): TGTGCCAGCAGTAGGGACAGGAGATACGAGCAGTACTTC.